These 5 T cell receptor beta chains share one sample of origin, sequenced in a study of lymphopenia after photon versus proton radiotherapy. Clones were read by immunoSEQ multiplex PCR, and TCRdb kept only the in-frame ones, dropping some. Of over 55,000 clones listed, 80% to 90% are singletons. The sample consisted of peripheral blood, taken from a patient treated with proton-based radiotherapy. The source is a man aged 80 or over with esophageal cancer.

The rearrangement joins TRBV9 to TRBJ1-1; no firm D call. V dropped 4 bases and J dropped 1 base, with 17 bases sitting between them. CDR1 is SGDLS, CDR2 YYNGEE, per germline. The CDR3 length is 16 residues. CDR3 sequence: CASSPRNPEWNTEAFF. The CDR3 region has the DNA TGTGCCAGCAGCCCGAGAAATCCCGAGTGGAACACTGAAGCTTTCTTT.

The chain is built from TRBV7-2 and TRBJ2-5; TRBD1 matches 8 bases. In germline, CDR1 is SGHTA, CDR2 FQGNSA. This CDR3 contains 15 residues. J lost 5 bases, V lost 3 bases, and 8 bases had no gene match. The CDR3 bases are TGTGCCAGCAGCTTGGGCAGGGGGCGGTGGGAGACCCAGTACTTC. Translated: CASSLGRGRWETQYF.

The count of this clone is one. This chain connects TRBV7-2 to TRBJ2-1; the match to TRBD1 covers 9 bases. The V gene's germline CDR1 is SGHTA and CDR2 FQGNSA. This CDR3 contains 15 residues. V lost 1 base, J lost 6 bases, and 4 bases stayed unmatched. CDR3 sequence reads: CASSLGGQGFNEQFF. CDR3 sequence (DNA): TGTGCCAGCAGCTTAGGGGGACAGGGCTTCAATGAGCAGTTCTTC. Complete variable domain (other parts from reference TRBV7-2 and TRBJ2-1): GAGVSQSPSNKVTEKGKDVELRCDPISGHTALYWYRQSLGQGLEFLIYFQGNSAPDKSGLPSDRFSAERTGGSVSTLTIQRTQQEDSAVYLCASSLGGQGFNEQFFGPGTRLTVL.

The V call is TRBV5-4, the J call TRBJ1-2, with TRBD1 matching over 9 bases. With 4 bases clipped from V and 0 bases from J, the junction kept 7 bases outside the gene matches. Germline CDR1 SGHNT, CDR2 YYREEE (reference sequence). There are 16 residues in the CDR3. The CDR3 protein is CASSLTGTGPNYGYTF. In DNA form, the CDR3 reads TGTGCCAGCAGCCTGACCGGGACAGGGCCTAACTATGGCTACACCTTC.

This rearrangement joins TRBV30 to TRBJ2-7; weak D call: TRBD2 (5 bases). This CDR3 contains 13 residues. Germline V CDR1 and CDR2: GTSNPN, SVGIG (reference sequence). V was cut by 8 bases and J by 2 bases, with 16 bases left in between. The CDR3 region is CAMDGETAYEQYF. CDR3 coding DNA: TGTGCCATGGACGGGGAGACGGCCTACGAGCAGTACTTC.